This T cell receptor beta chain was sequenced for a study of blood T cell repertoires in COVID-19. Whole-study context: Some COVID-19 samples were acute and others convalescent; all came from the United States, Italy and Spain. Nucleic acid was either cDNA or gDNA, and it came from T cells, B-cell-depleted T cells, or PBMCs.

Original data processing: Reference gene primer amplification gave nucleated cell count estimates. Repertoires were generated with immunoSEQ multiplex PCR, while TCRdb's copy carries only in-frame clones and drops some. That table gives V, J and clone size, and the DNA gave D and trimming. The data hold around 400,000 clones, with about 89% observed a single time. Exposed study participants had met a COVID-19 case within 2 weeks before entry. Germline V lookup: CDR1 MNHEY, CDR2 SVGAGI. Trimming left V 4 bases short and J 0 bases short, with 9 bases between. This CDR3 region has 14 residues. This TCR was recovered from a woman in her forties who had been exposed to COVID-19. This rearrangement joins TRBV6-5 to TRBJ1-1, with D possibly matching TRBD1 (6 bases). Sequences were obtained from PBMCs or T cells enriched from blood (not recorded which). CDR3 DNA: TGTGCCAGCAGTTTGACAGGAGTGAACACTGAAGCTTTCTTT. Its translation is CASSLTGVNTEAFF.